The 16 T cell receptor beta chains in this list originate from one sample, sequenced in a study. Via MiXCR, TCRdb re-called the RT-PCR reads, giving one row per CDR3 protein. The repertoire includes 550,000 to 750,000 distinct CDR3 sequences, 13% to 15% of them detected once, and 3% to 4.5% sits in the top ten. The sequencing input was memory CD4+ T cells from blood. The receptors were sampled from a female donor in good health, serving as a healthy control.

This clonotype was recorded at least ten times. The chain couples TRBV6-6 to TRBJ1-1, with D uncertain. CDR3 length: 13 residues. The germline gives CDR1 MNHNY, CDR2 SVGAGI (reference sequence). Trimming pared 4 bases from V and 4 bases from J, leaving 10 bases between. CDR3 nucleotide sequence: TGTGCCAGCAGTTCCCCCCCTGGCACTGAAGCTTTCTTT. Translated, it gives CASSSPPGTEAFF.

The chain is built from TRBV7-3 and TRBJ1-2; D uncertain. V lost 4 bases and J lost 4, with 10 bases in between. Germline loops: CDR1 SGHTA, CDR2 FQGTGA. The length of the CDR3 is 13 residues. As DNA, the CDR3 is TGTGCCAGCAGCTCCACATTGGGCTATGGCTACACCTTC. This gives the protein CASSSTLGYGYTF.

This clonotype was counted at least ten times. V gene TRBV27 combines with J gene TRBJ1-2, with a possible D match to TRBD1 (5 bases). Trimming pared 6 bases from V and 3 bases from J, leaving 14 bases between. The CDR3 extends over 14 amino acids. In germline, CDR1 is MNHEY, CDR2 SMNVEV (reference sequence). DNA of the CDR3: TGTGCCAGCAGCACAGGCGCGGGGTACTATGGCTACACCTTC. The encoded protein is CASSTGAGYYGYTF.

The rearrangement joins TRBV6-6 to TRBJ2-3; tentative D call: TRBD1 (5 bases). V was cut by 8 bases and J by 0 bases, with 9 bases left in between. The CDR3 runs 13 residues. CDR1 and CDR2 from the germline V gene are MNHNY and SVGAGI (reference sequence). The CDR3 coding sequence is TGTGCCAGCCAGACAGCTAGCACAGATACGCAGTATTTT. It encodes CASQTASTDTQYF.

The V call is TRBV12-3 or TRBV12-4, the J call TRBJ2-2, with no clear D. The germline V and J ends were trimmed by 6 bases and 6 bases, with 14 bases remaining between them. The CDR3 consists of 14 residues. Here the CDR3 DNA reads TGTGCCAGCAGCCGTAGACAAGGGCCCGGGGAGCTGTTTTTT. Residues: CASSRRQGPGELFF.

This clonotype was found a few times. The rearrangement links TRBV10-3 to TRBJ2-1, with 11 positions matching TRBD2. Germline lookup yields CDR1 ENHRY and CDR2 SYGVKD. Trimming cost V 10 bases and J 2 bases; bases outside gene matches: 7. The CDR3 spans 15 residues. The CDR3 loop is CATLRLAGPYNEQFF. Written as DNA, the CDR3 is TGTGCCACCCTTAGACTAGCGGGACCCTACAATGAGCAGTTCTTC.

This clonotype was seen many times. The V gene is TRBV10-3, the J gene TRBJ1-2, with 7 bases that match TRBD1. This CDR3 has 13 amino acids. V trimming: 0 bases; J trimming: 6 bases; junction bases outside the gene matches: 1. Germline assignment: CDR1 ENHRY and CDR2 SYGVKD. The CDR3, as DNA: TGTGCCATCAGTGAGTCGACAGGGAATGGCTACACCTTC. Translated: CAISESTGNGYTF.

The rearrangement uses TRBV4-3 and TRBJ1-1; D might be TRBD1 (6 bases). With 0 bases removed from V and 8 bases from J, the gap between germline ends came to 13 bases. The length of the CDR3 is 14 residues. Germline CDR1 is LGHNA and CDR2 is YSLEER. The CDR3 DNA reads TGCGCCAGCAGCCAAGATCGAGCAGGGACAGAAGCTTTCTTT. This translates into CASSQDRAGTEAFF.

This clonotype has just a few counts. V and J are TRBV20-1 and TRBJ2-7, with 8 bases lining up with TRBD2. The CDR3 contains 16 residues. Looked up from germline, CDR1 is DFQATT and CDR2 is SNEGSKA (reference sequence). J lost 4 bases, V lost 0 bases, and 11 bases had no gene match. Here the CDR3 DNA reads TGCAGTGCTAGAGATAGGTTGCTAGCGGGCTCTTACGAGCAGTACTTC. Encoded protein: CSARDRLLAGSYEQYF.

The chain uses TRBV5-1 and TRBJ2-3; 15 nucleotides agree with TRBD2. Germline CDR1 reads SGHRS; CDR2 reads YFSETQ. There are 17 residues in the CDR3. V trimming: 4 bases; J trimming: 3 bases; junction bases outside the gene matches: 6. In DNA form, the CDR3 reads TGCGCCAGCAGCCCGGCAGGACTAGCGGGAGGGACAGATACGCAGTATTTT. Translating gives CASSPAGLAGGTDTQYF.

Ten or more counts support this clonotype. This chain uses TRBV6-6 with TRBJ1-1; 7 bases are shared with TRBD1. The CDR3 has 16 amino acids. The V and J ends lost 5 bases and 5 bases, in that order; junction bases with no gene match: 14. Germline V CDR1 and CDR2: MNHNY, SVGAGI (reference sequence). The CDR3 nucleotides read TGTGCCAGCAGTGATCCCAGGGGGGACCAGGGGACTGAAGCTTTCTTT. This codes for CASSDPRGDQGTEAFF.

In its sample, this clonotype was seen a few times. The CDR3 DNA is TGTGCCAGCAGCTTAGTCGGGACTAGCGGGTTAGATACGCAGTATTTT. Its protein is CASSLVGTSGLDTQYF. This sequence joins TRBV7-2 and TRBJ2-3; 12 positions match TRBD2. After removal of 1 base from V and 5 bases from J, the junction contained 4 bases not matched to a gene. The CDR3 runs 16 residues. The germline gives CDR1 SGHTA, CDR2 FQGNSA.

There are a few counts of this clonotype. The chain recombines TRBV6-5 with TRBJ1-1; D remains unclear. From germline, CDR1 is MNHEY and CDR2 SVGAGI. This CDR3 has 15 residues. V gave up 2 bases and J gave up 3 bases, with 13 bases separating them. Written as DNA, the CDR3 is TGTGCCAGCAGTTACAACGGGGTGGGGTACACTGAAGCTTTCTTT. Translating gives CASSYNGVGYTEAFF.

This clonotype was found a few times. At one end, the junction sequence differs from germline, possibly due to a read error. This sequence joins TRBV14 and TRBJ2-7; no reliable D call. The CDR3 covers 9 residues. Germline lookup yields CDR1 SGHDN and CDR2 FVKESK. The CDR3 sequence: CASSQCFLF. The CDR3 region has the DNA TGTGCCAGCAGCCAATGCTTTCTCTTC.

This clonotype was observed at least ten times. As DNA, the CDR3 is TGCAGCGTTGTTGGACAGGTTGGGACTGAAGCTTTCTTT. Translated: CSVVGQVGTEAFF. This chain uses TRBV29-1 with TRBJ1-1, with 7 bases lining up with TRBD1. Germline V CDR1 and CDR2: SQVTM, ANQGSEA. The CDR3 is made up of 13 amino acids. V lost 4 bases, J lost 5 bases, and 7 bases stayed unmatched.

At least ten counts were recorded for this clonotype. The chain links TRBV7-3 to TRBJ2-2; TRBD1 matches at 7 bases. The V gene end was trimmed by 4 bases and the J gene end by 0 bases; junction bases not matched to a gene: 5. Germline V gene data show CDR1 as SGHTA and CDR2 as FQGTGA. The CDR3 runs 16 residues. This chain's CDR3 is CASSSRTGANTGELFF. The CDR3 nucleotides are TGTGCCAGCAGCTCTAGGACAGGCGCGAACACCGGGGAGCTGTTTTTT.